These 20 T cell receptor beta chains originate from one sample sequenced in a study of cytomegalovirus exposure and HLA in healthy donors. Both 60 Vbeta primers and 13 Jbeta primers went into the PCR. The data were produced by immunoSEQ multiplex PCR, yet TCRdb's version contains in-frame clones alone and is incomplete. The table lists some 250,000 clones, about 81% of them singletons. Sequencing used PBMCs. These receptors came from an older woman in good health and CMV-seropositive.

The genes are TRBV6-5 and TRBJ2-1; the D gene is possibly TRBD2 (5 bases). From germline, CDR1 is MNHEY and CDR2 SVGAGI. The ends were cut back, 7 bases at V and 4 bases at J, with 5 bases in the middle. This CDR3 region has 11 residues. The CDR3 here is CASKRYNEQFF. The CDR3 DNA reads as TGTGCCAGCAAGCGGTACAATGAGCAGTTCTTC.

The chain carries TRBV6-6 and TRBJ1-2; 7 bases fit TRBD1. Germline V CDR1 and CDR2: MNHNY, SVGAGI (reference sequence). CDR3 length: 15 amino acids. V lost 5 bases, J lost 4 bases, and 10 bases stayed unmatched. The CDR3 protein is CASSPQDRSFYGYTF. The DNA for the CDR3 is TGTGCCAGCAGTCCTCAGGACAGGAGCTTCTATGGCTACACCTTC.

The chain uses TRBV7-9 and TRBJ2-5; TRBD2 matches at 12 bases. Trimming took 5 bases from V and 2 from J; bases not matched to a gene: 3. The CDR3 loop spans 15 amino acids. Per germline, CDR1 SEHNR and CDR2 FQNEAQ (reference sequence). The CDR3 reads CASSPGLAGQETQYF. The CDR3 coding sequence is TGTGCCAGCAGCCCTGGACTAGCGGGGCAAGAGACCCAGTACTTC.

The chain is built from TRBV30 and TRBJ1-1; TRBD1 matches at 12 bases. This CDR3 region has 14 residues. With 0 bases clipped from V and 8 bases from J, the junction kept 4 bases outside the gene matches. Germline-derived CDR1 and CDR2 are GTSNPN and SVGIG (reference sequence). The DNA for the CDR3 is TGTGCCTGGAGTGTACGGGGGACAGGGGGCGAAGCTTTCTTT. Translation gives CAWSVRGTGGEAFF.

This clone appeared a single time. V gene TRBV5-4 combines with J gene TRBJ1-1, with TRBD1 identical over 9 bases. Trimming took 4 bases from V and 5 from J; bases not matched to a gene: 6. The germline gives CDR1 SGHNT, CDR2 YYREEE (reference sequence). There are 14 residues in the CDR3. The CDR3 DNA reads TGTGCCAGCAGCGTTGGGACAGGGAAGACTGAAGCTTTCTTT. Its translation is CASSVGTGKTEAFF.

V is TRBV19 and J is TRBJ2-3; no reliable D call. There are 12 residues in the CDR3. Germline CDR1 reads LNHDA; CDR2 reads SQIVND (reference sequence). Trimming removed 1 base at V and 6 bases at J, with 5 bases between. The CDR3 DNA reads as TGTGCCAGTAGTATAGTCCGGGATACGCAGTATTTT. Its translation: CASSIVRDTQYF.

V usage is TRBV30 and J usage is TRBJ1-4; D call uncertain. The CDR3 runs to 10 residues. Trimming stripped 2 bases from V and 7 bases from J, with 2 bases between. Germline-derived CDR1 and CDR2 are GTSNPN and SVGIG (reference sequence). In nucleotides, the CDR3 is TGTGCCTGGAGTCGTGAAAAACTGTTTTTT. This gives the protein CAWSREKLFF.

The chain is built from TRBV7-6 and TRBJ2-7; 10 positions agree with TRBD2. Germline lookup yields CDR1 SGHVS and CDR2 FNYEAQ. Trimming took 0 bases from V and 7 from J; bases not matched to a gene: 9. The CDR3 is 16 residues long. The CDR3 nucleotides read TGTGCCAGCAGCTTAGCGCCCCTAGCGGGAGTGGGTGAGCAGTACTTC. This encodes CASSLAPLAGVGEQYF.

The J gene is TRBJ2-7, the V gene TRBV12-5; 10 bases map to TRBD2. The CDR3 totals 15 residues. V shed 6 bases, J shed 3 bases, and the junction held 8 bases outside the gene matches. Germline-derived CDR1 and CDR2 are LGHNT and FRNRAP. This chain's CDR3 is CASGVLSGRNYEQYF. CDR3 bases: TGTGCTAGTGGGGTCCTTAGCGGGAGGAACTACGAGCAGTACTTC.

V and J are TRBV5-1 and TRBJ1-1; maybe TRBD1 (6 bases). Trimming removed 3 bases from V and 5 bases from J, with 17 bases in between. The length of the CDR3 is 15 residues. Germline loops: CDR1 SGHRS, CDR2 YFSETQ. The CDR3, as DNA: TGCGCCAGCAGCTCGGAAGGGGGTTTAGTAACTGAAGCTTTCTTT. Its protein product is CASSSEGGLVTEAFF.

This clone was detected once. V and J are TRBV18 and TRBJ1-5; D is perhaps TRBD1 (6 bases). The germline V and J ends were trimmed by 2 bases and 7 bases, with 15 bases remaining between them. This CDR3 is 15 amino acids long. Germline V gene lookup returns CDR1 KGHSH and CDR2 LQKENI. This CDR3 is CASSPAKQGGQPQHF. CDR3 coding DNA: TGTGCCAGCTCACCAGCGAAACAGGGCGGCCAGCCCCAGCATTTT.

This chain links TRBV29-1 with TRBJ2-1, with D possibly TRBD2 on 7 matching bases. CDR1 SQVTM and CDR2 ANQGSEA come from the germline V gene. Between the trimmed V and J ends, which lost 3 bases and 13 bases, there was a span of 25 bases. The CDR3 is 15 residues long. CDR3 protein: CSVEGGGGRKLSQFF. The CDR3 coding sequence is TGCAGCGTTGAGGGAGGGGGGGGACGGAAACTAAGTCAGTTCTTC.

This chain uses TRBV5-4 with TRBJ2-3; D unresolved. This CDR3 has 13 amino acids. Trimming removed 4 bases from V and 3 bases from J, with 9 bases in between. The V gene's germline CDR1 is SGHNT and CDR2 YYREEE (reference sequence). CDR3 nucleotide sequence: TGTGCCAGCAGCCCGTATAAAACAGATACGCAGTATTTT. Translating gives CASSPYKTDTQYF.

V usage is TRBV2 and J usage is TRBJ1-1; TRBD1 might be the D (5 bases). Germline V gene data show CDR1 as SNHLY and CDR2 as FYNNEI. V gave up 6 bases and J gave up 3 bases, with 17 bases separating them. This CDR3 region has 15 residues. The CDR3 region has the DNA TGTGCCAGCAGACCTTTTAGACAGCCAGACACTGAAGCTTTCTTT. It specifies CASRPFRQPDTEAFF.

For this clone: The same CDR3 is also encoded by other DNA sequences in this sample. The chain recombines TRBV6-6 with TRBJ1-3; D is undetermined. The CDR3 is made up of 15 amino acids. Germline CDR1 is MNHNY and CDR2 is SVGAGI (reference sequence). Deletions cut 6 bases from V and 4 bases from J, with 16 bases between. CDR3 loop: CASRSRTFSGNTIYF. CDR3 sequence (DNA): TGTGCCAGCAGATCCCGGACTTTCTCCGGAAACACCATATATTTT.

This chain joins TRBV14 and TRBJ1-2; a possible D gene is TRBD1 (6 bases). The CDR3 runs to 13 residues. Germline assignment: CDR1 SGHDN and CDR2 FVKESK. Between the trimmed V and J ends, which lost 5 bases and 2 bases, there was a span of 9 bases. The CDR3 sequence is CASSSTGNYGYTF. The DNA for the CDR3 is TGTGCCAGCAGCTCAACAGGGAACTATGGCTACACCTTC. The variable domain in full, with the rest retrieved from reference TRBV14 and TRBJ1-2, is EAGVTQFPSHSVIEKGQTVTLRCDPISGHDNLYWYRRVMGKEIKFLLHFVKESKQDESGMPNNRFLAERTGGTYSTLKVQPAELEDSGVYFCASSSTGNYGYTFGSGTRLTVV.

V usage is TRBV7-9 and J usage is TRBJ1-1; D not certain. The CDR3 contains 15 residues. The V gene's germline CDR1 is SEHNR and CDR2 FQNEAQ (reference sequence). V was cut by 0 bases and J by 1 base, with 9 bases left in between. The CDR3 DNA sequence: TGTGCCAGCAGCTTAGCCGCAGGAACGAACACTGAAGCTTTCTTT. It specifies CASSLAAGTNTEAFF.

The V and J genes are TRBV19 and TRBJ2-1, with TRBD2 identical over 9 bases. CDR3 length: 15 residues. Germline assignment: CDR1 LNHDA and CDR2 SQIVND (reference sequence). The V segment lost 5 bases and the J segment 0 bases; nucleotides outside the gene matches: 2. DNA of the CDR3: TGTGCCAGTAGTCTAGCGGGAAACTCCTACAATGAGCAGTTCTTC. Protein sequence: CASSLAGNSYNEQFF. Based on the CDR3 plus reference TRBV19 and TRBJ2-1, the full variable domain is DGGITQSPKYLFRKEGQNVTLSCEQNLNHDAMYWYRQDPGQGLRLIYYSQIVNDFQKGDIAEGYSVSREKKESFPLTVTSAQKNPTAFYLCASSLAGNSYNEQFFGPGTRLTVL.

V and J are TRBV5-1 and TRBJ2-3; 10 bases are a match to TRBD1. V trimming: 4 bases; J trimming: 2 bases; junction bases outside the gene matches: 13. Germline CDR1 reads SGHRS; CDR2 reads YFSETQ. This CDR3 spans 18 amino acids. CDR3 residues: CASSPGTGATPSTDTQYF. The CDR3 DNA reads TGCGCCAGCAGCCCCGGGACAGGGGCCACCCCATCCACAGATACGCAGTATTTT.

V gene TRBV7-9 combines with J gene TRBJ2-7; 7 bases are shared with TRBD1. With 6 bases clipped from V and 3 bases from J, the junction kept 8 bases outside the gene matches. CDR3 length equals 14 residues. Germline V gene lookup returns CDR1 SEHNR and CDR2 FQNEAQ (reference sequence). The CDR3 region has the DNA TGTGCCAGCAGTCCCGGGACAGCCCACTACGAGCAGTACTTC. Its protein is CASSPGTAHYEQYF. Together with reference TRBV7-9 and TRBJ2-7, the CDR3 gives the full variable domain: DTGVSQNPRHKITKRGQNVTFRCDPISEHNRLYWYRQTLGQGPEFLTYFQNEAQLEKSRLLSDRFSAERPKGSFSTLEIQRTEQGDSAMYLCASSPGTAHYEQYFGPGTRLTVT.